This T cell receptor (beta chain) was captured in a study of glioma-infiltrating T cells after dendritic cell vaccination. Looking at the study overall: Autologous tumor lysate-pulsed dendritic cell vaccination was given between about 2002 and 2012. Dendritic cells derived from monocytes and pulsed with autologous tumor lysate formed the vaccine. Whole-study results and caveats: Longer survival after dendritic cell vaccination followed higher pretreatment TIL content.

Per the germline V gene, CDR1 is SGHAT and CDR2 is FQNNGV. The CDR3 is 14 residues long. V was trimmed by 8 bases and J by 1 base, leaving 15 bases between them. The primer mix had 60 V beta and 13 J beta primers. Assay used: immunoSEQ multiplex PCR; TCRdb lists only in-frame clones, some missing. The table lists roughly 100,000 clones, 90% of them singletons. Described time point: after dendritic cell vaccination, including at tumor progression/relapse. To note about this clone: No antigen is known for it.

Specimen: blood, collected after dendritic cell vaccination. The origin of this receptor is a human donor with glioblastoma. The genes are TRBV11-2 and TRBJ2-7; TRBD2 is a possible D gene (5 bases). The CDR3 loop is CASSQGSGSYEQYF. The CDR3 DNA sequence: TGTGCCAGCTCCCAAGGGAGCGGTTCCTACGAGCAGTACTTC.